Listed below are T cell receptor beta chains from one sample, sequenced in a study of T cell repertoires in cytomegalovirus infection. TCRdb called the reads again in MiXCR, with one record for every CDR3 protein. The sample records roughly 310,000 distinct CDR3 sequences, roughly a sixth being singletons. The sequencing sample was made of PBMCs. All receptors come from a human donor in good health (CMV status not recorded). Some clones in this sample may be carry-over from other donors' samples. CDR3s include the opening cysteine and the closing phenylalanine or tryptophan. Fields, in order: J gene, V gene, D gene, clone size, CDR3 DNA, CDR3 protein. A D gene is named only where the DNA matches it firmly. Clone size is stated in some rows and not others, as once, few, many or a class when expanded.

j_gene: TRBJ2-7; v_gene: TRBV5-8; d_gene: NA; abundance: NA; CDR3nt: TGTGCCAGCAGCCCGGGAATCTCGGCCGCAACAGGGATCGGGGCCACCTACGAGCAGTACTTC; CDR3aa: CASSPGISAATGIGATYEQYF
j_gene: TRBJ2-7; v_gene: TRBV12-3/TRBV12-4; d_gene: TRBD1; abundance: many; CDR3nt: TGTGCCAGCAGCACACAGGGGGTGAATTACGAGCAGTACTTC; CDR3aa: CASSTQGVNYEQYF
j_gene: TRBJ2-6; v_gene: TRBV15; d_gene: NA; abundance: few; CDR3nt: TGTGCCACCAGCAGAGTGGGTACTGGGGCCAACGTCCTGACTTTC; CDR3aa: CATSRVGTGANVLTF
j_gene: TRBJ2-7; v_gene: TRBV6-2/TRBV6-3; d_gene: NA; abundance: NA; CDR3nt: TGTGCCAGCAGTTACCTTCACAGGAAGAACTACGAGCAGTACTTC; CDR3aa: CASSYLHRKNYEQYF
j_gene: TRBJ1-5; v_gene: TRBV7-8; d_gene: NA; abundance: many; CDR3nt: TGTGCCAGCAGCTCGTTACAGGGTCGAGGAAATCAGCCCCAGCATTTT; CDR3aa: CASSSLQGRGNQPQHF
j_gene: TRBJ1-4; v_gene: TRBV28; d_gene: NA; abundance: many; CDR3nt: TGTGCCAGCTCTTCCGGAAATGAAAAACTGTTTTTT; CDR3aa: CASSSGNEKLFF
j_gene: TRBJ2-3; v_gene: TRBV5-1; d_gene: TRBD2; abundance: NA; CDR3nt: TGCGCCAGCAGCTTGTTTCAGCGGGGGGCTAGCACAGATACGCAGTATTTT; CDR3aa: CASSLFQRGASTDTQYF
j_gene: TRBJ2-5; v_gene: TRBV7-8; d_gene: TRBD2; abundance: many; CDR3nt: TGTGCCAGCAGCGGAGAGCGGGGGGGCCAAGAGACCCAGTACTTC; CDR3aa: CASSGERGGQETQYF
j_gene: TRBJ2-7; v_gene: TRBV20-1; d_gene: TRBD2; abundance: NA; CDR3nt: TGCAGTGCCCGCCCGGGGGGGGAAACCTACGAGCAGTACTTC; CDR3aa: CSARPGGETYEQYF
j_gene: TRBJ2-1; v_gene: TRBV4-1; d_gene: TRBD2; abundance: many; CDR3nt: TGCGCCAGCAGCCAAGTGGTAGCGGGGCCGTCTTCCTACAATGAGCAGTTCTTC; CDR3aa: CASSQVVAGPSSYNEQFF
j_gene: TRBJ2-3; v_gene: TRBV7-2; d_gene: NA; abundance: many; CDR3nt: TGTGCCAGCAGCTTCCAAGCCCGAGAATGGCCAGATACGCAGTATTTT; CDR3aa: CASSFQAREWPDTQYF
j_gene: TRBJ2-5; v_gene: TRBV18; d_gene: NA; abundance: NA; CDR3nt: TGTGCCAGCTCACCACTGGGGACAGAGACCCAGTACTTC; CDR3aa: CASSPLGTETQYF
j_gene: TRBJ1-2; v_gene: TRBV9; d_gene: TRBD1; abundance: NA; CDR3nt: TGTGCCAGCAGCGTTTCCGGGACAGCCTATGGCTACACCTTC; CDR3aa: CASSVSGTAYGYTF
j_gene: TRBJ2-3; v_gene: TRBV20-1; d_gene: NA; abundance: NA; CDR3nt: TGCAGTGCTAGAGATCCGGCAGGGAGTACAGATACGCAGTATTTT; CDR3aa: CSARDPAGSTDTQYF
j_gene: TRBJ1-2; v_gene: TRBV12-3/TRBV12-4; d_gene: NA; abundance: NA; CDR3nt: TGTGCCAGCAGTACACTAGGGGAGAACTATGGCTACACCTTC; CDR3aa: CASSTLGENYGYTF
j_gene: TRBJ1-4; v_gene: TRBV11-1; d_gene: NA; abundance: few; CDR3nt: TGTGCCAGCAGCCGGTCCGGCGGGACATATGAAAAACTGTTTTTT; CDR3aa: CASSRSGGTYEKLFF
j_gene: TRBJ2-4; v_gene: TRBV4-3; d_gene: NA; abundance: few; CDR3nt: TGCGCCAGCAGCCAAGAAGAACAGGGTACCAAAAACATTCAGTACTTC; CDR3aa: CASSQEEQGTKNIQYF
j_gene: TRBJ2-5; v_gene: TRBV7-3; d_gene: NA; abundance: NA; CDR3nt: TGTGCCAGCAGGGGCGGGGATCCTTCCCACGGGGGATCACGAGAGACCCAGTACTTC; CDR3aa: CASRGGDPSHGGSRETQYF
j_gene: TRBJ1-2; v_gene: TRBV28; d_gene: TRBD1; abundance: few; CDR3nt: TGTGCCAGCAGTTTGGGTGCTCCGGGACAGACAACGGTCTATGGCTACACCTTC; CDR3aa: CASSLGAPGQTTVYGYTF
j_gene: TRBJ2-1; v_gene: TRBV20-1; d_gene: TRBD2; abundance: NA; CDR3nt: TGCAGTGCCAGCTACTTGGTTTATAGCGGGGGGAACAATGAGCAGTTCTTC; CDR3aa: CSASYLVYSGGNNEQFF
j_gene: TRBJ2-2; v_gene: TRBV6-2/TRBV6-3; d_gene: TRBD1; abundance: many; CDR3nt: TGTGCCAGCAGTTTCCAGACAGGGGCCGGGGAGCTGTTTTTT; CDR3aa: CASSFQTGAGELFF
j_gene: TRBJ1-5; v_gene: TRBV12-3/TRBV12-4; d_gene: NA; abundance: NA; CDR3nt: TGTGCCAGCAGTTTAGACTCCGGGACAAGGCATTTT; CDR3aa: CASSLDSGTRHF
j_gene: TRBJ1-6; v_gene: TRBV12-3/TRBV12-4; d_gene: NA; abundance: many; CDR3nt: TGTGCCAGCAGCCTGTACAGGGTTGCACCCCTCCACTTT; CDR3aa: CASSLYRVAPLHF